A single TCR beta chain is shown here with its context. Its antigen is not identified. This entry comes from a study of CD8 T cells in ankylosing spondylitis. The V segment lost 4 bases and the J segment 6 bases; nucleotides outside the gene matches: 10. The CDR3 contains 17 residues. Germline loops: CDR1 MNHEY, CDR2 SVGAGI. Study-level results: A TCR beta motif made of several highly homologous variants seemed typical of ankylosing spondylitis blood. Some of the motif variants had earlier been found in reactive arthritis patients' fluid and blood.

TCRdb independently ran MiXCR on the 5' RACE reads; one entry per CDR3 protein. The data show about 150,000 distinct CDR3 sequences, 30% to 40% seen once. The sequenced sample was synovial fluid, either unsorted or a sorted T cell fraction (not recorded which). This sequence joins TRBV6-5 and TRBJ2-1, with 12 bases aligning to TRBD1. This clonotype was sampled from a male donor with ankylosing spondylitis. The CDR3, as DNA: TGTGCCAGCAGTTCCAGGCGTGGGACAGGGGGCCTCAATGAGCAGTTCTTC. Translated: CASSSRRGTGGLNEQFF.